The clone carrying this TCR beta chain was counted many times. This record belongs to a study of human T cells and chemical hapten exposure. Across the whole study: Once 0.01% DPC had been applied to the upper back by patch test, readings were taken at 6 days.

TCRdb reprocessed the RACE reads with MiXCR, giving one entry per CDR3 protein. This sample has 300,000 to 450,000 distinct CDR3 sequences, with 4.8% found just once. Germline CDR1 DFQATT, CDR2 SNEGSKA (reference sequence). There are 11 residues in the CDR3. The germline V and J ends were trimmed by 3 bases and 6 bases, with 7 bases remaining between them. Time point described: patch test 1, 2 weeks after DPC sensitization. Regarding treatment: therapeutic diphenylcyclopropenone sensitization with weekly scalp DPC. The material was whole blood, obtained in connection with sensitization to the hapten diphenylcyclopropenone (DPC). The TCR comes from a woman aged 45-65 years with alopecia areata. Some clones in this sample may be carry-over from other donors' samples. The chain uses TRBV20-1 and TRBJ2-3; D uncertain. CDR3 amino acids: CSARKGDTQYF. The CDR3 DNA reads as TGCAGTGCTAGGAAAGGTGATACGCAGTATTTT.